This TCR beta chain appears in the sequencing data of a study of blood T cell repertoires in COVID-19 (dated by TCRdb to 2018 to 2021). At the level of the whole study: Collaborator samples came from the United States, Italy and Spain and covered acute and convalescent phases of COVID-19. Deeply sampled blood TCRbeta repertoires from subjects exposed to, actively infected with, or recovered from COVID-19 were included in the dataset. The samples were drawn from the first 160 participants of the ongoing ImmuneRACE study and from 1,254 subjects provided by 6 global collaborators. The repertoires were released in a freely available public database intended as a resource for research on the immune response to SARS-CoV-2. Where available, HLA class I and class II types were taken from metadata supplied by the sample provider and were not determined by assay-based typing. Nearly every sample came with metadata listing a de-identified subject ID, COVID-19 status, age in years and sex. The material from the prospective study consisted of cDNA or gDNA derived from T cells, B-cell-depleted T cells, or PBMCs. Study-wide findings and limitations: How much clinical and demographic metadata was included differed by source and by participant, and the metadata was provided uncurated.

TCRbeta CDR3 regions were amplified from genomic DNA by means of the immunoSEQ Assay, a bias-controlled multiplex PCR. For the original study's pipeline: Within the assay, amplification of reference gene primers was used to estimate how many nucleated cells each sample contained. Sequence reads were collapsed and filtered to measure the absolute abundance of every unique TCRbeta CDR3 rearrangement. For each sample, productive Simpson clonality was calculated as the square root of Simpson's diversity index across productive rearrangements. What TCRdb holds here is the immuneACCESS table cut down to in-frame rearrangements. Part of the clones is not present; checked against another copy, under half of the missing clones reflect an unresolved V gene, and the others are unexplained. V and J calls and clone size are those listed in that table; D and trimming were worked out from the DNA. Recorded for this sample are 100,000 to 150,000 clones; around 80% of them occurred a single time. The top ten clones comprise 3.5% to 4.5% of the sample.

To note about this clone: Its target antigen remains unknown. Qualities for individual bases were not recorded, and no much larger clone is one base off.

CDR1 and CDR2, per the germline V gene, are MGHRA and YSYEKL. V is trimmed back by 5 bases and J by 6 bases, and the junction contains 12 bases that no gene match accounts for. The CDR3 goes from the cysteine to the phenylalanine over 15 residues. Only the CDR3 DNA stays, 45 bases, in frame from base 1. Collaborating institutions collected whole blood in K2EDTA tubes following their own protocols. For TCRbeta analysis, collaborators shipped samples as frozen whole blood, isolated PBMCs, or DNA extracted from either of those sample types. This chain joins TRBV4-1 to TRBJ2-5, and 7 junction bases match TRBD1. Specimen: peripheral blood. The sequence was collected from a woman aged 45-65 years with acute or convalescent COVID-19. The CDR3 region has the sequence CASSERTGGEKTQYF. The DNA sequence reads TGCGCCAGCAGCGAAAGGACAGGAGGAGAAAAGACCCAGTACTTC.